The present entry profiles one T cell receptor (beta chain) with its context. Germline V gene sequence: CDR1 MDHEN, CDR2 SYDVKM. The CDR3 covers 15 residues. V was pared by 8 bases and J by 8 bases, with 21 bases between. This record belongs to a study of blood T cell repertoires in COVID-19. Study as a whole: Donors in Cohort 3 counted as recovered after two negative PCRs, clearance, or symptom resolution. There were acute and convalescent COVID-19 samples, and they came from the United States, Italy and Spain. The cDNA or gDNA used as material had been derived from T cells, B-cell-depleted T cells, or PBMCs.

TCRdb keeps only in-frame clones here, not all; method: immunoSEQ multiplex PCR. The profile shows a few hundred thousand clones, 70% to 90% of them singletons. The study assigned cohorts using participant-reported clinical history. This chain uses TRBV28 with TRBJ1-4; D might be TRBD1 (5 bases). Sequencing used PBMCs or T cells enriched from blood (not recorded which). The receptor's source is a woman between 45 and 60 years old in a cohort exposed to, infected with or recovered from COVID-19 (not recorded which). The CDR3 DNA reads TGTGCCAGCTGTATTACCCGGGGCGGGGTCGAAAAACTGTTTTTT. Translation: CASCITRGGVEKLFF.